The sequence of this T cell receptor beta chain was determined in a study of regulatory T cells in long-lasting Graves disease. Time point of the sample: persistent/refractory GD, antithyroid drugs over 5 years with positive TRAb. After RNA was extracted from PBMCs, the TCR library was made from it. HTBI primers from iRepertoire and Arm-PCR of CDR3 regions yielded the TCR beta libraries. From the multiplex PCR reads, TCRdb called clonotypes with MiXCR, one entry per CDR3 protein. The sample shows more than 650,000 distinct CDR3 sequences, approximately 29% of them seen only once. After removal of 6 bases from V and 6 bases from J, the junction contained 11 bases not matched to a gene. The CDR3 has 15 amino acids.

This TCR was recovered from a female donor with Graves disease. The chain combines TRBV12-3 or TRBV12-4 with TRBJ1-1; 9 positions agree with TRBD1. The starting material was peripheral blood mononuclear cells (PBMCs), obtained when the disease was refractory, from a patient treated with antithyroid drugs. CDR3 protein: CASRNRGRLRPEAFF. CDR3 nucleotide sequence: TGTGCCAGCAGGAACAGGGGGCGCTTGAGGCCTGAAGCTTTCTTT.